The 26 T cell receptor beta chains below come from one sample, sequenced in a study of OX40 agonist ivuxolimab in advanced cancers. Libraries were prepared by immunoSEQ multiplex PCR; TCRdb keeps only in-frame clonotypes and omits some of them. In the table there are 30,000 to 45,000 clones, 87% of which are singletons. This specimen was CD4+ or CD8+ T cells sorted from blood, taken in a trial of the OX40 agonist ivuxolimab. These receptors all stem from an adult with an advanced solid tumor such as melanoma, head and neck, liver or kidney cancer.

The chain couples TRBV14 to TRBJ1-6, with D unresolved. The V gene's germline CDR1 is SGHDN and CDR2 FVKESK. The CDR3 has 15 residues. V was trimmed by 0 bases and J by 9 bases, leaving 12 bases between them. The CDR3 protein is CASSQEPGRSSPLHF. DNA of the CDR3: TGTGCCAGCAGCCAAGAGCCGGGTCGGAGTTCACCCCTCCACTTT.

V usage is TRBV15 and J usage is TRBJ2-6, with D possibly being TRBD1 (5 bases). The ends were cut back, 4 bases at V and 0 bases at J, with 19 bases in the middle. Germline CDR1 and CDR2: LNHNV and YYDKDF (reference sequence). The CDR3 covers 19 residues. CDR3 sequence reads: CATSTTWGSYFSGANVLTF. CDR3 bases: TGTGCCACCAGCACCACCTGGGGCAGTTACTTCTCTGGGGCCAACGTCCTGACTTTC.

This clone has a single count. CDR3 protein: CASSITGGRVNTEAFF. In nucleotides, the CDR3 is TGTGCCAGCAGCATCACAGGGGGAAGGGTGAACACTGAAGCTTTCTTT. V is TRBV7-6 and J is TRBJ1-1; TRBD1 aligns across 8 bases. CDR1 and CDR2 (germline): SGHVS, FNYEAQ. This CDR3 spans 16 amino acids. Trimming at V came to 5 bases and at J to 0 bases, leaving 8 bases not matched to a gene.

The J gene is TRBJ1-1, the V gene TRBV5-8; 10 bases line up with TRBD1. Unmatched junction bases numbered 4, after V lost 1 base and J lost 1 base. Germline V gene data show CDR1 as SGHTS and CDR2 as YDEGEE. CDR3 length equals 16 residues. The CDR3 nucleotides are TGTGCCAGCAGCTTGTTCCGGGACAGGGGGAACACTGAAGCTTTCTTT. This encodes CASSLFRDRGNTEAFF. The full variable domain, in which reference TRBV5-8 and TRBJ1-1 provide the parts outside the CDR3, is EAGVTQSPTHLIKTRGQQATLRCSPISGHTSVYWYQQALGLGLQFLLWYDEGEERNRGNFPPRFSGRQFPNYSSELNVNALELEDSALYLCASSLFRDRGNTEAFFGQGTRLTVV.

V gene TRBV19 combines with J gene TRBJ1-2; 9 bases match TRBD1. Per the germline V gene, CDR1 is LNHDA and CDR2 is SQIVND (reference sequence). The CDR3 is 16 amino acids. After removal of 6 bases from V and 2 bases from J, the junction contained 10 bases not matched to a gene. CDR3 in amino acids: CASRPITGQGNYGYTF. The CDR3 coding sequence is TGTGCCAGTAGGCCTATTACTGGACAGGGGAACTATGGCTACACCTTC.

The chain has TRBV2 and TRBJ2-2, with TRBD1 matching over 11 bases. V dropped 6 bases and J dropped 5; count of bases not matched to a gene: 5. This CDR3 is 15 amino acids long. In germline, CDR1 is SNHLY, CDR2 FYNNEI. Written as DNA, the CDR3 is TGTGCCAGCAGCAGGACAGGGGGCCAGACCGGGGAGCTGTTTTTT. It encodes CASSRTGGQTGELFF.

The table lists this clone with a count of one. This chain uses TRBV2 with TRBJ2-3, with 9 nucleotides matching TRBD2. The length of the CDR3 is 18 residues. Trimming removed 2 bases from V and 3 bases from J; junction bases left unmatched: 12. Germline CDR1 is SNHLY and CDR2 is FYNNEI. Written as DNA, the CDR3 is TGTGCCAGCAGTGAAATGGCGGGAGGGGGGTTCCTAACAGATACGCAGTATTTT. It codes for CASSEMAGGGFLTDTQYF.

This chain links TRBV2 with TRBJ2-4; D perhaps matches TRBD1 (6 bases). V was shortened by 0 bases and J by 7 bases, with 10 bases between the two germline ends. CDR1 SNHLY and CDR2 FYNNEI come from the germline V gene. The CDR3 is made up of 14 amino acids. The CDR3: CASSEANQGNIQYF. DNA for the CDR3: TGTGCCAGCAGTGAAGCGAATCAGGGGAACATTCAGTACTTC.

The chain is built from TRBV10-1 and TRBJ2-1; 8 bases match TRBD2. Unmatched junction bases numbered 8, after V lost 9 bases and J lost 7 bases. CDR1 and CDR2 from the germline V gene are WNHNN and SYGVQD (reference sequence). There are 13 residues in the CDR3. CDR3 nucleotides: TGCGCCAGTAGCGGGGCTTCTAGGAATGAGCAGTTCTTC. It encodes CASSGASRNEQFF.

This chain links TRBV15 with TRBJ1-3, with no clear D. The CDR3 is 12 amino acids. Trimming took 3 bases from V and 5 from J, leaving 5 bases between them. Germline CDR1 reads LNHNV; CDR2 reads YYDKDF (reference sequence). CDR3 sequence reads: CATSSGRNTIYF. The CDR3 nucleotides are TGTGCCACCAGCAGTGGCAGAAACACCATATATTTT.

The chain carries TRBV5-1 and TRBJ2-5, with 11 bases fitting TRBD2. V shed 2 bases, J shed 3 bases, and the junction held 6 bases outside the gene matches. In germline, CDR1 is SGHRS, CDR2 YFSETQ. CDR3 length equals 16 residues. CDR3 sequence (DNA): TGCGCCAGCAGCTTAGGGACTAGCGGAAATAAAGAGACCCAGTACTTC. It specifies CASSLGTSGNKETQYF.

V and J are TRBV30 and TRBJ1-2; no reliable D call. Trimming took off 0 bases at V and 4 bases at J, with 6 bases between the two ends. CDR1 is GTSNPN and CDR2 is SVGIG in the germline V gene (reference sequence). The CDR3 covers 12 residues. The CDR3 nucleotides read TGTGCCTGGAGTGTACCAAGCTATGGCTACACCTTC. This codes for CAWSVPSYGYTF.

The genes are TRBV6-1 and TRBJ2-2, with TRBD2 as a possible D gene (5 bases). Germline V gene lookup returns CDR1 MNHNS and CDR2 SASEGT. V was clipped by 11 bases and J by 2 bases, with 15 bases between them. This CDR3 is 14 amino acids long. The CDR3 sequence: CAARRTGNTGELFF. CDR3 sequence (DNA): TGTGCCGCGAGGAGGACGGGAAACACCGGGGAGCTGTTTTTT.

The table lists this clone with a count of one. The rearrangement joins TRBV20-1 to TRBJ2-7; 9 bases fit TRBD1. Unmatched junction bases numbered 0, after V lost 5 bases and J lost 4 bases. Germline V lookup: CDR1 DFQATT, CDR2 SNEGSKA (reference sequence). This CDR3 contains 11 residues. CDR3 DNA: TGCAGTGCTGACAGGGGGTACGAGCAGTACTTC. Amino acids: CSADRGYEQYF.

The chain joins TRBV19 to TRBJ2-5; 10 nucleotides align to TRBD1. V dropped 1 base and J dropped 5; count of bases not matched to a gene: 7. CDR1 and CDR2 (germline): LNHDA, SQIVND (reference sequence). This CDR3 region has 16 residues. CDR3 sequence: CASSIGSTGGWETQYF. Written as DNA, the CDR3 is TGTGCCAGTAGTATAGGGTCGACAGGGGGCTGGGAGACCCAGTACTTC.

The rearrangement links TRBV29-1 to TRBJ2-7; 13 positions match TRBD2. The CDR3 spans 17 residues. Trimming took 4 bases from V and 2 from J; bases not matched to a gene: 11. The germline V gene encodes CDR1 SQVTM and CDR2 ANQGSEA. The CDR3 DNA sequence: TGCAGCGTTGGAATCTTCGGGACTAGCGGGGCAACCTACGAGCAGTACTTC. It specifies CSVGIFGTSGATYEQYF.

This clone was seen a handful of times. The chain links TRBV7-2 to TRBJ1-6, with D tentatively TRBD1 (5 bases). In germline, CDR1 is SGHTA, CDR2 FQGNSA. The V gene lost 4 bases and the J gene lost 0 bases, with 10 bases spanning the gap. The CDR3 loop spans 16 amino acids. CDR3 region: CASSSGQSSYNSPLHF. CDR3 bases: TGTGCCAGCAGCTCGGGGCAGAGCTCCTATAATTCACCCCTCCACTTT.

The rearrangement joins TRBV19 to TRBJ1-1, with D unclear. The V gene lost 5 bases and the J gene lost 1 base, with 8 bases spanning the gap. The CDR3 length is 13 residues. From germline, CDR1 is LNHDA and CDR2 SQIVND (reference sequence). As DNA, the CDR3 is TGTGCCAGTAGTGAAACTGGGAACACTGAAGCTTTCTTT. Its translation is CASSETGNTEAFF.

The chain joins TRBV5-6 to TRBJ2-6, with D unresolved. Germline-derived CDR1 and CDR2 are SGHDT and YYEEEE. The CDR3 consists of 14 residues. V gave up 3 bases and J gave up 2 bases, with 6 bases separating them. CDR3 amino acids: CASSSIAGANVLTF. The CDR3 coding sequence is TGTGCCAGCAGCTCTATTGCTGGGGCCAACGTCCTGACTTTC.

This chain links TRBV5-1 with TRBJ2-1, with TRBD1 matching 10 bases. Germline-derived CDR1 and CDR2 are SGHRS and YFSETQ. V trimming: 3 bases; J trimming: 5 bases; junction bases outside the gene matches: 8. This CDR3 is 16 amino acids long. As DNA, the CDR3 is TGCGCCAGCAGCTGGAACCGGGACAGGGGAGACAATGAGCAGTTCTTC. Its protein product is CASSWNRDRGDNEQFF.

V and J are TRBV4-1 and TRBJ1-1, with D possibly being TRBD1 (5 bases). Germline CDR1 and CDR2: MGHRA and YSYEKL. V lost 0 bases, J lost 4 bases, and 18 bases lay in between. CDR3 length: 17 amino acids. The CDR3 DNA sequence: TGCGCCAGCAGCCAAGAATTATCGGGGGTTGGAGGCACTGAAGCTTTCTTT. Encoded protein: CASSQELSGVGGTEAFF.

The chain is built from TRBV10-3 and TRBJ1-5, with D unclear. From germline, CDR1 is ENHRY and CDR2 SYGVKD. CDR3 length: 15 residues. Trimming pared 10 bases from V and 3 bases from J, leaving 19 bases between. This CDR3 is CATAGSRDSNQPQHF. The CDR3 nucleotides are TGTGCCACGGCGGGTTCTAGGGATTCCAATCAGCCCCAGCATTTT.

The J gene is TRBJ1-2, the V gene TRBV5-4, with 8 bases identical to TRBD1. The V gene's germline CDR1 is SGHNT and CDR2 YYREEE (reference sequence). V trimming: 4 bases; J trimming: 5 bases; junction bases outside the gene matches: 4. The CDR3 covers 13 residues. The CDR3 loop reads CASSAGQEYGYTF. In DNA form, the CDR3 reads TGTGCCAGCAGCGCGGGACAGGAGTATGGCTACACCTTC.

This chain links TRBV19 with TRBJ2-2; D gene uncertain. Deletions cut 7 bases from V and 6 bases from J, with 6 bases between. There are 11 residues in the CDR3. Per germline, CDR1 LNHDA and CDR2 SQIVND (reference sequence). The CDR3 region is CASTRPGELFF. CDR3 DNA: TGTGCCAGTACGAGGCCCGGGGAGCTGTTTTTT.

The CDR3 loop reads CASSSSYGSSYNEQFF. Written as DNA, the CDR3 is TGTGCCAGCAGCTCGAGCTACGGAAGCTCCTACAATGAGCAGTTCTTC. The chain joins TRBV5-8 to TRBJ2-1, with D unclear. Germline-derived CDR1 and CDR2 are SGHTS and YDEGEE. V was trimmed by 3 bases and J by 0 bases, leaving 13 bases between them. The CDR3 is made up of 16 amino acids.

The genes are TRBV6-1 and TRBJ2-5; D is unclear. V dropped 2 bases and J dropped 2 bases, with 6 bases sitting between them. Germline-derived CDR1 and CDR2 are MNHNS and SASEGT. The CDR3 runs 13 residues. In DNA, the CDR3 is TGTGCCAGCAGTGAATATGGGCAAGAGACCCAGTACTTC. This sequence encodes CASSEYGQETQYF.